A single sample gave rise to the 9 T cell receptor beta chains below, sequenced in a study of shared clonotypes between healthy human individuals. Repertoires were generated with immunoSEQ multiplex PCR, while TCRdb's copy carries only in-frame clones and drops some. This table holds around 2.5 million clones, approximately 94% found once. The material sequenced was naive CD4+ T cells from PBMCs. Subset here: CD45RA+ positively selected. These receptor sequences come from a man in his late teens or twenties in good health. Some clones in this sample may be carry-over from other donors' samples.

The CDR3 reads CASRVSGMEQYF. Written as DNA, the CDR3 is TGTGCCAGCAGGGTCAGCGGGATGGAGCAGTACTTC. The chain couples TRBV28 to TRBJ2-7; TRBD2 agrees at 7 bases. With 6 bases clipped from V and 7 bases from J, the junction kept 6 bases outside the gene matches. The CDR3 extends over 12 amino acids. The germline gives CDR1 MDHEN, CDR2 SYDVKM.

The chain has TRBV7-2 and TRBJ2-7; no clear D. Germline V gene data show CDR1 as SGHTA and CDR2 as FQGNSA. This CDR3 region has 15 residues. Trimming shortened V by 1 base and J by 5 bases, and 15 bases separated the two germline ends. The DNA of the CDR3 is TGTGCCAGCAGCTTAGGATTCACGGGTATCAACGAGCAGTACTTC. It codes for CASSLGFTGINEQYF.

The chain recombines TRBV5-1 with TRBJ1-4; the D gene is possibly TRBD1 (6 bases). The CDR3 length is 16 residues. The V end was cut by 3 bases, the J end by 0 bases, with 12 bases between. CDR1 and CDR2 from the germline V gene are SGHRS and YFSETQ. DNA of the CDR3: TGCGCCAGCAGCTGGGGGCGCGTTGCAACTAATGAAAAACTGTTTTTT. This sequence encodes CASSWGRVATNEKLFF.

The rearrangement joins TRBV28 to TRBJ1-2; a weak D match, TRBD1 (5 bases). This CDR3 comprises 15 residues. V was pared by 1 base and J by 2 bases, with 11 bases between. CDR1 is MDHEN, CDR2 SYDVKM, per germline. The CDR3 sequence is CASSLYGALNYGYTF. CDR3 DNA: TGTGCCAGCAGTTTATACGGGGCTTTAAACTATGGCTACACCTTC.

This chain links TRBV5-8 with TRBJ2-7, with D uncertain. Looked up from germline, CDR1 is SGHTS and CDR2 is YDEGEE. The CDR3 runs to 14 residues. V was pared by 4 bases and J by 4 bases, with 15 bases between. CDR3 sequence reads: CASSPILRGYEQYF. CDR3 nucleotides: TGTGCCAGCAGCCCGATACTACGAGGATACGAGCAGTACTTC.

The chain combines TRBV6-1 with TRBJ1-3, with D unresolved. CDR3 length: 13 amino acids. Per the germline V gene, CDR1 is MNHNS and CDR2 is SASEGT. V was cut by 3 bases and J by 4 bases, with 7 bases left in between. The CDR3 region has the DNA TGTGCCAGCAGTGAGGCGTCCGGAAACACCATATATTTT. Translated: CASSEASGNTIYF.

V is TRBV27 and J is TRBJ1-3; D uncertain. CDR1 is MNHEY, CDR2 SMNVEV, per germline (reference sequence). Trimming took off 2 bases at V and 3 bases at J, with 8 bases between the two ends. The CDR3 runs to 14 residues. CDR3: CASSLVRGGNTIYF. The CDR3 DNA sequence: TGTGCCAGCAGTTTAGTCAGAGGTGGAAACACCATATATTTT.

This chain links TRBV28 with TRBJ2-5; the D call may be TRBD1 or TRBD2 (5 bases each). Germline V gene sequence: CDR1 MDHEN, CDR2 SYDVKM. The CDR3 has 17 amino acids. The germline V and J ends were trimmed by 7 bases and 5 bases, with 26 bases remaining between them. DNA for the CDR3: TGTGCCAGCAACCGCCCCGGAGTCGGGCAGGGAGAGGAGACCCAGTACTTC. Translation gives CASNRPGVGQGEETQYF.

This rearrangement joins TRBV5-4 to TRBJ2-5; D remains ambiguous. The CDR3 is 14 amino acids. V lost 3 bases to trimming and J lost 5 bases, with 14 bases between them. The germline gives CDR1 SGHNT, CDR2 YYREEE (reference sequence). The CDR3: CASSSLTGVETQYF. For the CDR3, the DNA is TGTGCCAGCAGCTCGTTGACGGGCGTTGAGACCCAGTACTTC.